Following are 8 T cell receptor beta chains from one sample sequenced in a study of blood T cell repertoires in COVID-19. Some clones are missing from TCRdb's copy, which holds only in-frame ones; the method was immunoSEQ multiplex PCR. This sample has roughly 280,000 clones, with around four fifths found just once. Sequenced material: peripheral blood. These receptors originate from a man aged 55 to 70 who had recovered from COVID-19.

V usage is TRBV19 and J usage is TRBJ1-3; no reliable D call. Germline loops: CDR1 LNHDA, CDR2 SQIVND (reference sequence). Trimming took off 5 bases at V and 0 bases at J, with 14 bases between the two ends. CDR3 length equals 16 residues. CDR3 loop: CASSPTGVSSGNTIYF. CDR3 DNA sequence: TGTGCCAGTAGTCCGACGGGAGTTTCCTCTGGAAACACCATATATTTT.

CDR3 sequence (DNA): TGTGCCACCAGTGATTTTCTTCAGGGGGGTTTGGGAGCTCAGGTCCCGTCGCTCCTCTATGGCTACACCTTC. Translation: CATSDFLQGGLGAQVPSLLYGYTF. The rearrangement uses TRBV24-1 and TRBJ1-2; 7 nucleotides align to TRBD1. CDR1 and CDR2 from the germline V gene are KGHDR and SFDVKD. This CDR3 is built from 24 residues. The J segment lost 4 bases and the V segment lost 1 base, leaving 32 bases of the junction unmatched.

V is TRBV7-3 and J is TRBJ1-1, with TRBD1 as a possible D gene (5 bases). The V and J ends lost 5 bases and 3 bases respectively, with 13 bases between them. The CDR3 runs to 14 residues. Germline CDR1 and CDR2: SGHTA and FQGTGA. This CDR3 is CASSLGGEHTEAFF. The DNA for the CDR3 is TGTGCCAGCAGCCTCGGGGGTGAGCACACTGAAGCTTTCTTT.

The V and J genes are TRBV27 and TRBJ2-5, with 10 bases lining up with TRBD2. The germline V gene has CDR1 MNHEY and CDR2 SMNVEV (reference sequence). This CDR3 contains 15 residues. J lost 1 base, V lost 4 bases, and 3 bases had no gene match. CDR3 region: CASSSRLAGQETQYF. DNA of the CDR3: TGTGCCAGCAGTTCCCGACTAGCGGGCCAAGAGACCCAGTACTTC.

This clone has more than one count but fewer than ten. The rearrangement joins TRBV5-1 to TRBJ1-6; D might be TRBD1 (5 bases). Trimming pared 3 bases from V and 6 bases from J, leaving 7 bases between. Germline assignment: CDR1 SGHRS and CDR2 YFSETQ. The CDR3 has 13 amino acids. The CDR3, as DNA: TGCGCCAGCAGCTCTCAGGGTAATTCACCCCTCCACTTT. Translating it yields CASSSQGNSPLHF.

The CDR3 sequence: CASSAFGGANTEAFF. The DNA of the CDR3 is TGTGCCAGCAGCGCTTTCGGGGGAGCGAACACTGAAGCTTTCTTT. J is TRBJ1-1 and V is TRBV5-6; a weak D match, TRBD1 (5 bases). Deletions cut 4 bases from V and 1 base from J, with 14 bases between. The CDR3 is 15 residues long. Germline-derived CDR1 and CDR2 are SGHDT and YYEEEE.

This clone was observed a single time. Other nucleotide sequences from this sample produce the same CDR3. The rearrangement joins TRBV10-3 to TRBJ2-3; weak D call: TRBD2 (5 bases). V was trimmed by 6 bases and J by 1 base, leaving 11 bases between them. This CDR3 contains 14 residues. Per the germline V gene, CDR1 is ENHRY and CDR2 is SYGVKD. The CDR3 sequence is CAIRRTGGTDTQYF. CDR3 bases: TGTGCCATCAGGCGGACCGGGGGCACAGATACGCAGTATTTT.

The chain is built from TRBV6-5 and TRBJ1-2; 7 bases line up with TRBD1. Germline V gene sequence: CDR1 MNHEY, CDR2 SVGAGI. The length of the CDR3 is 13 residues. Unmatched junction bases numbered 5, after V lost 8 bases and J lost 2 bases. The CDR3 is CASSRDRNYGYTF. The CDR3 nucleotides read TGTGCCAGCTCCCGGGACAGAAACTATGGCTACACCTTC.